This T cell receptor beta chain is drawn from a study of graft-versus-host responses after intestinal transplantation. Notes on the study in general: Elevated graft-versus-host to host-versus-graft clonal ratios in allografts were recorded for patients with graft-donor T cell macrochimerism.

This CDR3 region has 12 residues. Trimming stripped 1 base from V and 5 bases from J, with 5 bases between. CDR1 and CDR2 (germline): SGHTA, FQGNSA. Of note for this clone: Antigen unknown.

TCRdb keeps only in-frame clones here, not all; method: immunoSEQ multiplex PCR. Of under 65,000 clones listed, around 92% are singletons. The sequence was collected from a human donor who was the organ donor for an intestinal transplant. The chain carries TRBV7-2 and TRBJ2-5; D not certain. The sequenced sample was unstimulated CD4+ T cells sorted from spleen or lymph node cells, obtained before transplant. CDR3 sequence (DNA): TGTGCCAGCAGCTTAGTGACTGAGACCCAGTACTTC. Its translation: CASSLVTETQYF.